The subject of this entry is one T cell receptor beta chain. This record comes from a study of T cell changes during pregnancy in multiple sclerosis. The assay was immunoSEQ multiplex PCR, and TCRdb's table has in-frame clones only and misses some. The sample lists roughly 22,000 clones, approximately 90% occurring once. With 4 bases clipped from V and 2 bases from J, the junction kept 8 bases outside the gene matches. Germline values: CDR1 LNHDA, CDR2 SQIVND (reference sequence). This CDR3 spans 16 amino acids. The sequences come from CD4+ T cells from peripheral blood mononuclear cells, collected in the first trimester of pregnancy. This clonotype originated in a female donor in good health, enrolled as a control in a pregnancy study. The rearrangement links TRBV19 to TRBJ1-5, with 7 bases that match TRBD1. The CDR3 DNA follows: TGTGCCAGTAGTACCTCGGGACAGAATCGCAATCAGCCCCAGCATTTT. Translated, it gives CASSTSGQNRNQPQHF. The complete variable domain, with remaining parts taken from reference TRBV19 and TRBJ1-5, reads DGGITQSPKYLFRKEGQNVTLSCEQNLNHDAMYWYRQDPGQGLRLIYYSQIVNDFQKGDIAEGYSVSREKKESFPLTVTSAQKNPTAFYLCASSTSGQNRNQPQHFGDGTRLSIL.